The entry below gives a single T cell receptor (beta chain) sequence along with its context. The data stem from a study of blood T cell repertoires in COVID-19. Germline trimming cut 5 bases from V and 4 bases from J; bases unmatched to any gene: 9. Germline CDR1 LNHDA, CDR2 SQIVND (reference sequence). This CDR3 comprises 17 residues. Clones were read by immunoSEQ multiplex PCR, and TCRdb kept only the in-frame ones, dropping some. The data show 350,000 to 400,000 clones, 90% to 95% seen once. The sequence came from a woman between 40 and 55 years old who had been exposed to COVID-19. The chain is built from TRBV19 and TRBJ1-5, with 12 bases fitting TRBD1. Sequenced sample: PBMCs or T cells enriched from blood (not recorded which). The chain's CDR3 is CASSPHRDRGRNQPQHF. The CDR3 DNA sequence: TGTGCCAGTAGTCCCCATAGGGACAGGGGGCGAAATCAGCCCCAGCATTTT.